This T cell receptor beta chain was profiled in a study of response to subunit inactivated influenza vaccine. MiXCR was run by TCRdb on the RT-PCR reads, yielding one entry per CDR3 protein. The sample has roughly 700,000 distinct CDR3 sequences; about 15% are singletons. This clonotype was seen many times. V was pared by 2 bases and J by 8 bases, with 13 bases between. Germline-derived CDR1 and CDR2 are DFQATT and SNEGSKA (reference sequence). This CDR3 has 13 amino acids. The clonotype comes from a man between 45 and 60 years old who received an inactivated influenza vaccine. Source: PBMCs from blood, taken around 15 days before vaccination. This rearrangement joins TRBV20-1 to TRBJ2-1; D is perhaps TRBD1 (6 bases). CDR3 sequence reads: CSARSRGADEQFF. The CDR3 coding sequence is TGCAGTGCTAGATCCAGGGGCGCGGATGAGCAGTTCTTC.